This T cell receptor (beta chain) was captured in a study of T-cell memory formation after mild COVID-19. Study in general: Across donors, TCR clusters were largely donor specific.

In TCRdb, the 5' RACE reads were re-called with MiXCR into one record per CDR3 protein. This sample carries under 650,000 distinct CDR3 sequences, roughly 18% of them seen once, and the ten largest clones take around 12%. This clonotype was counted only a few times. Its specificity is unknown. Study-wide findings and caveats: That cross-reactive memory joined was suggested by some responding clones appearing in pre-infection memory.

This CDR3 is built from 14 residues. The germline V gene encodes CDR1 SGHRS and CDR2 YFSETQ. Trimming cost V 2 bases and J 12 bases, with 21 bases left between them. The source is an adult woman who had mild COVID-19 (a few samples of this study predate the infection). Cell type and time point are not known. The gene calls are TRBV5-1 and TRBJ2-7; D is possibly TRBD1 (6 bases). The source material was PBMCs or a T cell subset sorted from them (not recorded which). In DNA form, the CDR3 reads TGCGCCAGCAGCTTAAGTAAAGACAGGCCGCCGTGGTACTTC. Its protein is CASSLSKDRPPWYF.